This T cell receptor beta chain is from a study of response to subunit inactivated influenza vaccine. TCRdb reprocessed the RT-PCR reads via MiXCR and lists one record per CDR3 protein. The table records some 200,000 distinct CDR3 sequences, less than 15% of them present only once. The sample holds many counts of this clonotype. Looked up from germline, CDR1 is MDHEN and CDR2 is SYDVKM. The CDR3 is 14 residues long. Germline trimming cut 6 bases from V and 3 bases from J; bases unmatched to any gene: 8. This sample was also put to use in a study of T cells expressing NK-cell markers. That investigation notes: TCR beta cDNA was made by 5'RACE template switching with UMIs. Out of eight donors sequenced, seven tested HCMV-seropositive and the remaining one seronegative. Dominant NKG2C+ clonotypes made up roughly 1.0-8% of CD8+ T cells in more than 5 donors. These clonotypes, the leaders elsewhere, also led the CD3+CD56-NKG2C+ fraction in a few donors. Whether expanded NKG2C-expressing T cell clones recognize HCMV is unknown.

The source was CD8+ T cells sorted from PBMCs, collected roughly 13 days after vaccination. The chain uses TRBV28 and TRBJ2-7; 7 nucleotides align to TRBD1. The source of this sequence is a man between 45 and 60 years old who received an inactivated influenza vaccine. This CDR3 is CASRKGQSLYEQYF. DNA for the CDR3: TGTGCCAGCAGAAAGGGACAGTCCCTCTACGAGCAGTACTTC.